This TCR beta chain is drawn from a study of cytomegalovirus exposure and HLA in healthy donors. In this sample, this clone turned up a few times. PCR used 60 Vbeta primers and 13 Jbeta primers. Sequencing used immunoSEQ multiplex PCR; TCRdb keeps in-frame clones, though not all of them. Seen here are roughly 150,000 clones, approximately 82% observed once, and the top ten hold 5.5% to 8.5%. This CDR3 region has 13 residues. Germline V gene data show CDR1 as MNHEY and CDR2 as SMNVEV (reference sequence). V lost 6 bases, J lost 0 bases, and 8 bases lay in between. This TCR was sampled from a woman between 50 and 59 years old in good health and CMV-seropositive. The sample was PBMCs. The V gene is TRBV27, the J gene TRBJ2-5; D is ambiguous. Written as DNA, the CDR3 is TGTGCCAGCAGGCCCAGGTACCAAGAGACCCAGTACTTC. It translates to CASRPRYQETQYF.